This T cell receptor (beta chain) was captured in a study of T-cell reconstitution after alpha-beta-depleted transplantation in children. After removal of 5 bases from V and 0 bases from J, the junction contained 3 bases not matched to a gene. The germline gives CDR1 LGHDT, CDR2 YNNKEL (reference sequence). The CDR3 length is 15 residues. This clonotype has ten or more counts. Unique molecular identifiers were incorporated into the prepared TCRbeta library. A single record per CDR3 protein comes from TCRdb applying MiXCR to the PCR reads. The profile covers about 610,000 distinct CDR3 sequences, with roughly a tenth appearing a single time and approximately 4.1% taken by the ten largest.

This chain connects TRBV3-1 to TRBJ2-2, with 7 positions matching TRBD1. The TCR originated in a human donor who donated a stem cell graft to a child with acute myeloid leukemia. The sample consisted of PBMCs from the stem cell graft donor, taken from the stem cell graft. For the CDR3, the DNA is TGTGCCAGCAGCGATGGGACAGCGAACACCGGGGAGCTGTTTTTT. Protein product: CASSDGTANTGELFF.